This T cell receptor beta chain originates from a study of Ad26.COV2.S vaccination and SARS-CoV-2 variants. Across the study: The vaccine Ad26.COV2.S was put into the muscle once, or twice with 56 days between. General study findings and limits: Analyses of TCR breadth and depth may have underestimated total T cell responses.

Generated by immunoSEQ multiplex PCR, the TCRdb table keeps only in-frame clones and is missing some. Found here are a few hundred thousand clones, about nine tenths of them singletons; the top ten hold more than 1.5%. The CDR3 is made up of 13 amino acids. V was pared by 5 bases and J by 4 bases, with 11 bases between. The germline V gene has CDR1 SGHTA and CDR2 FQGNSA. Notes on this clone: The antigen remains undetermined.

Treatment meaning: 15 to 20 received Ad26.COV2.S at low or high dose, single or two shots; 5 received placebo; per-sample allocation not given. The study sampled participants on day 63 after the first vaccine or placebo injection. The clonotype comes from a person aged 18-65 years who received the Ad26.COV2.S COVID-19 vaccine or a placebo. The specimen comprised peripheral blood, sampled in a trial of Ad26.COV2.S vaccine versus placebo. This chain joins TRBV7-2 and TRBJ2-5; no firm D call. The CDR3 is CASSTRTGETQYF. The CDR3 bases are TGTGCCAGCAGCACCCGGACCGGAGAGACCCAGTACTTC.